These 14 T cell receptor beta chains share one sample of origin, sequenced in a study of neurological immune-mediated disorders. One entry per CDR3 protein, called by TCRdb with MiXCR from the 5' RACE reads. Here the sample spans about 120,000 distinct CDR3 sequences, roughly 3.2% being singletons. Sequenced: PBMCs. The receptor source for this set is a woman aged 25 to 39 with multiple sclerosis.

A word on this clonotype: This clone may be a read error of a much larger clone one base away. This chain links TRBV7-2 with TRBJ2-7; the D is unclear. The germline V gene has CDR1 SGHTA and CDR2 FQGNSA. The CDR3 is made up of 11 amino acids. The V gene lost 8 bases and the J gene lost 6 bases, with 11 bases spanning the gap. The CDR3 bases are TGTACCAGCGCTTGGACGAGCGAGCAGTACTTC. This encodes CTSAWTSEQYF.

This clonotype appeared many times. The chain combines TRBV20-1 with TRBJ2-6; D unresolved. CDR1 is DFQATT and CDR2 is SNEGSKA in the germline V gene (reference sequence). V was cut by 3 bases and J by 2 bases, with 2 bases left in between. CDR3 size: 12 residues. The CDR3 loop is CSASTGANVLTF. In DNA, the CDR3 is TGCAGTGCTAGCACTGGGGCCAACGTCCTGACTTTC.

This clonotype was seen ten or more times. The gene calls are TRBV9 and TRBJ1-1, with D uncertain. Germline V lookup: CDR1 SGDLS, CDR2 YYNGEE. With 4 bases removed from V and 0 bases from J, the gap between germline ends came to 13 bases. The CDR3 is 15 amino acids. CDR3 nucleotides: TGTGCCAGCAGCCCGTGGACGTCCATGAACACTGAAGCTTTCTTT. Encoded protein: CASSPWTSMNTEAFF.

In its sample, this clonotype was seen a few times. The CDR3 DNA reads TGCAGTGCTAGGGATACTAGCTTTTCGTACGAGCAGTACTTC. Amino acid sequence: CSARDTSFSYEQYF. The V gene is TRBV20-1, the J gene TRBJ2-7; D perhaps matches TRBD2 (6 bases). The CDR3 loop spans 14 amino acids. V shed 3 bases and J shed 4 bases, with 16 bases lying between them. The germline V gene encodes CDR1 DFQATT and CDR2 SNEGSKA (reference sequence).

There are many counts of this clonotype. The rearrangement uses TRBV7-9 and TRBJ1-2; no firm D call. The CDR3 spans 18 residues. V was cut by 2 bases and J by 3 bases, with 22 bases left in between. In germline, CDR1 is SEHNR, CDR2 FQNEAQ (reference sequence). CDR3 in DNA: TGTGCCAGCAGCTTAACTACTATCACAGATCCGAATGACTATGGCTACACCTTC. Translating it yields CASSLTTITDPNDYGYTF.

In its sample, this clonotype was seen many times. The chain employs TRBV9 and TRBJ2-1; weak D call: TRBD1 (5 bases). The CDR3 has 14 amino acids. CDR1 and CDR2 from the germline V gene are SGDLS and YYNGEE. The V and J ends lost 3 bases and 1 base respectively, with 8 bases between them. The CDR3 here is CASSEGPSYNEQFF. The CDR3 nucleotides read TGTGCCAGCAGCGAGGGGCCATCCTACAATGAGCAGTTCTTC.

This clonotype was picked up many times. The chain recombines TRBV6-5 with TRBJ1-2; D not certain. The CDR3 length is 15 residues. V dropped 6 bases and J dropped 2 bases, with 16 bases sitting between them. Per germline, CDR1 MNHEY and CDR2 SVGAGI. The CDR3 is CASSKAGWLNYGYTF. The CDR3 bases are TGTGCCAGCAGCAAGGCGGGGTGGCTAAACTATGGCTACACCTTC.

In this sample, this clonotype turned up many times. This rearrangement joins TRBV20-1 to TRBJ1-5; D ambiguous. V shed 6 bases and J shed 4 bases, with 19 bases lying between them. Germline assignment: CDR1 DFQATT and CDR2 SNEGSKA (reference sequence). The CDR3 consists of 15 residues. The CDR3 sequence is CSAGRAEGINQPQHF. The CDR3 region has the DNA TGCAGTGCGGGCCGGGCGGAGGGAATTAATCAGCCCCAGCATTTT.

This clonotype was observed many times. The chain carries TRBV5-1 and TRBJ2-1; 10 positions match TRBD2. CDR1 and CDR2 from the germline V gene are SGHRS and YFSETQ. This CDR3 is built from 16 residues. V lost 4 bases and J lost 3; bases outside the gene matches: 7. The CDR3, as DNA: TGCGCCAGCAGCCCAAGGACTAGCGGCAACTACAATGAGCAGTTCTTC. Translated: CASSPRTSGNYNEQFF.

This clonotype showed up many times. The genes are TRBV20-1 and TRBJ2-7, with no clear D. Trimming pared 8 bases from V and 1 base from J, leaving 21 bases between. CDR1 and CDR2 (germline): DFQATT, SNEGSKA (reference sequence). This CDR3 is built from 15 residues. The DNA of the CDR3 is TGCAGTCCGGAGAGTCCGATGGCTCTTTCCTACGAGCAGTACTTC. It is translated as CSPESPMALSYEQYF.

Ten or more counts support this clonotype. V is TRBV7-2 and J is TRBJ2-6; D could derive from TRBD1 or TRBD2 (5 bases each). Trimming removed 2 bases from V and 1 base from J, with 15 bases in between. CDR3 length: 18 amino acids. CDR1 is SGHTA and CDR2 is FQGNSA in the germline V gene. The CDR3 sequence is CASSLSLRGSSGANVLTF. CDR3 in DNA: TGTGCCAGCAGCTTATCCCTACGGGGCTCATCTGGGGCCAACGTCCTGACTTTC.

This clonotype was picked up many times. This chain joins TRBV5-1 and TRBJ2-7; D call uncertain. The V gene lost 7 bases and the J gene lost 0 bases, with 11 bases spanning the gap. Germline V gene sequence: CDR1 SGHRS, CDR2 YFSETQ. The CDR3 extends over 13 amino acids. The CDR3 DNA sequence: TGCGCCAGCGGAAACAAGGGCTCCTACGAGCAGTACTTC. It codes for CASGNKGSYEQYF. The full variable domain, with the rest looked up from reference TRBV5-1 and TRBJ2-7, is KAGVTQTPRYLIKTRGQQVTLSCSPISGHRSVSWYQQTPGQGLQFLFEYFSETQRNKGNFPGRFSGRQFSNSRSEMNVSTLELGDSALYLCASGNKGSYEQYFGPGTRLTVT.

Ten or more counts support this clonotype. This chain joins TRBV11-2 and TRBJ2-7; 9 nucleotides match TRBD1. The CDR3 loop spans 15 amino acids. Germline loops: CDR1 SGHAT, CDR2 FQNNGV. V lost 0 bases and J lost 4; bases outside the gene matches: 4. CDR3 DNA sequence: TGTGCCAGCAGCTTAGAAGGGACAGGGAAGTACGAGCAGTACTTC. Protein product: CASSLEGTGKYEQYF.

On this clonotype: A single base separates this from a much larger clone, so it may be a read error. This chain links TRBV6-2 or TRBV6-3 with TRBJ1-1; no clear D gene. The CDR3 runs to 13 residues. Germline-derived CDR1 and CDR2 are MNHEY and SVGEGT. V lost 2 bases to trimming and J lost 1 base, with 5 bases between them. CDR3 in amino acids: CASSYTGNTEAFF. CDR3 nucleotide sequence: TGTGCCAGCAGTTACACCGGGAACACTGAAGCTTTCTTT.